Reported below is one T cell receptor beta chain. No antigen is known for it. The V gene lost 7 bases and the J gene lost 4 bases, with 16 bases spanning the gap. Per the germline V gene, CDR1 is SGHTA and CDR2 is FQGNSA. The CDR3 spans 14 residues. These data come from a study of cytomegalovirus exposure and HLA in healthy donors. Study in general: From HLA-typed donors, an early data release held some 80 million unique TCRs. Whole-study results and caveats: A missense DCLRE1C variant was associated with V- and J-gene trimming of TCR beta chains in a later analysis, and an independent cohort replicated the association. Accounts indicate the classifier identified cytomegalovirus status with strong specificity and sensitivity. With DRB1 most and HLA-C fewest, TCR association rates differed between HLA loci in a later analysis.

The PCR employed 60 Vbeta primers together with 13 Jbeta primers. Libraries were prepared by immunoSEQ multiplex PCR; TCRdb keeps only in-frame clonotypes and omits some of them. The sample has 150,000 to 200,000 clones, around 68% seen once; the top ten hold approximately 1.5%. The TCR originated in a man aged 45-65 years in good health and CMV-seronegative. The sequencing sample was made of PBMCs. The J gene is TRBJ1-2, the V gene TRBV7-2; a weak D match, TRBD1 (6 bases). The CDR3 spells CASNLQGRGYGYTF. The CDR3 region has the DNA TGTGCCAGCAACCTGCAGGGGAGGGGCTATGGCTACACCTTC.